This TCR beta chain was identified in a study of shared clonotypes between healthy human individuals. The method was immunoSEQ multiplex PCR; TCRdb's version includes in-frame clones alone and lacks a portion of them. The sample contains approximately 1.5 million clones, around 98.5% of which appear only once. The source of this sequence is a man aged 25 to 40 in good health. Source material: naive CD4+ T cells sorted from blood. Documented subset: CD45RA+ positively selected.

This CDR3 is CASSLQGTSGLYNEQFF. Here the CDR3 DNA reads TGTGCCAGCAGCTTACAAGGGACTAGCGGACTCTACAATGAGCAGTTCTTC. V usage is TRBV11-2 and J usage is TRBJ2-1; TRBD2 matches at 11 bases. The CDR3 is 17 residues long. Losses at the gene ends were 2 bases for V and 3 bases for J; bases not matched to a gene: 6. Looked up from germline, CDR1 is SGHAT and CDR2 is FQNNGV.